The following is a TCR beta chain sequence with its context. This entry is derived from a study of blood T cells in healthy people across ages. The donors, healthy Caucasians from Russia, were aged 6 to 90. Together with a sample-barcoded 5' primer, a J-beta primer mix was included in a second PCR lasting about 7 to 12 cycles. TCRdb re-derived calls from the 5' RACE reads in MiXCR, one entry per CDR3 protein. The sample consists of roughly 1,700,000 distinct CDR3 sequences, approximately 30% of them appearing once. V was trimmed by 6 bases and J by 5 bases, leaving 13 bases between them. Germline V gene sequence: CDR1 SNHLY, CDR2 FYNNEI. This CDR3 contains 13 residues.

The receptor was isolated from a woman younger than 45 in good health. The rearrangement joins TRBV2 to TRBJ2-5; no clear D gene. Specimen: blood. CDR3 bases: TGTGCCAGCAGGGTGGAGATATTGGAGACCCAGTACTTC. It specifies CASRVEILETQYF.